The 2 T cell receptor beta chains below were found in one sample sequenced in a study of blood T cell repertoires in COVID-19. The method was immunoSEQ multiplex PCR; TCRdb's version includes in-frame clones alone and lacks a portion of them. The table includes roughly 80,000 clones, approximately 81% detected once. Sequenced material: peripheral blood. The receptors were sampled from a woman in her seventies with acute or convalescent COVID-19.

The chain links TRBV21-1 to TRBJ1-5. TRBV21-1 is termed a pseudogene. This CDR3 region has 14 residues. CDR3 sequence (DNA): TGTGCCAGCATTGGCCCGGGTAGCAATCAGCCCCAGCATTTT. This translates into CASIGPGSNQPQHF.

The DNA for the CDR3 is TGTGCCAGCAGTCGACAGGGATACGAGCAGTACGTC. Translation: CASSRQGYEQYV. The chain employs TRBV28 and TRBJ2-7; 7 bases align to TRBD1. The germline CDR1 and CDR2 sequences are MDHEN and SYDVKM. V lost 5 bases to trimming and J lost 4 bases; unmatched junction nucleotides: 2. CDR3 size: 12 residues.